A single sample gave rise to the 28 T cell receptor beta chains below, sequenced in a study of T cell changes during pregnancy in multiple sclerosis. Generated by immunoSEQ multiplex PCR, the TCRdb table keeps only in-frame clones and is missing some. The repertoire holds 35,000 to 40,000 clones, with roughly 90% as singletons. Sample: peripheral blood, taken in the third trimester of pregnancy. All receptors derive from a female donor in good health, enrolled as a control in a pregnancy study.

CDR3 nucleotides: TGCGCCAGCAGCCGTACGACTAGCGGGGCCCCCGGGGAGCTGTTTTTT. This sequence encodes CASSRTTSGAPGELFF. The genes are TRBV5-1 and TRBJ2-2, with 11 bases lining up with TRBD2. The CDR3 spans 16 residues. The V segment lost 4 bases and the J segment 6 bases; nucleotides outside the gene matches: 8. Germline V CDR1 and CDR2: SGHRS, YFSETQ.

The chain is built from TRBV4-3 and TRBJ1-2, with TRBD1 matching over 10 bases. CDR3 length equals 16 residues. Trimming cost V 0 bases and J 7 bases; bases outside gene matches: 8. Germline lookup yields CDR1 LGHNA and CDR2 YSLEER. DNA of the CDR3: TGCGCCAGCAGCCAAGATAGGACAGGGGGTGTGGGTGGCTACACCTTC. Amino acid sequence: CASSQDRTGGVGGYTF.

The chain joins TRBV25-1 to TRBJ1-1; possible D gene TRBD1, 5 bases. The CDR3 runs 15 residues. V was pared by 3 bases and J by 1 base, with 12 bases between. Germline V gene lookup returns CDR1 MGHDK and CDR2 SYGVNS. In DNA form, the CDR3 reads TGTGCCAGCAGTGAGGGGGGGGGAGCGAACACTGAAGCTTTCTTT. This encodes CASSEGGGANTEAFF.

This clone was seen once. The V and J genes are TRBV30 and TRBJ2-5; 9 nucleotides align to TRBD1. Germline V gene lookup returns CDR1 GTSNPN and CDR2 SVGIG (reference sequence). The CDR3 totals 15 residues. The V and J ends lost 3 bases and 1 base, in that order; junction bases with no gene match: 6. Here the CDR3 reads CAWRTTGGIQETQYF. As DNA, the CDR3 is TGTGCCTGGAGGACGACAGGGGGGATCCAAGAGACCCAGTACTTC.

The chain employs TRBV6-1 and TRBJ1-5; D may be TRBD1 (5 bases). Germline V lookup: CDR1 MNHNS, CDR2 SASEGT. CDR3 length: 15 amino acids. Trimming pared 5 bases from V and 2 bases from J, leaving 13 bases between. The CDR3 region is CASSSRGGGNQPQHF. CDR3 sequence (DNA): TGTGCCAGCAGTTCCCGTGGAGGGGGCAATCAGCCCCAGCATTTT.

This rearrangement joins TRBV7-9 to TRBJ2-7, with 7 positions matching TRBD1. Germline V CDR1 and CDR2: SEHNR, FQNEAQ (reference sequence). The CDR3 has 13 amino acids. J gave up 5 bases and V 2 bases, and 3 bases lay outside the gene matches. The CDR3 bases are TGTGCCAGCAGCTTAACCAGGGGGAACGAGCAGTACTTC. It encodes CASSLTRGNEQYF.

CDR3 bases: TGCAGCGTTGAACTCCAGGGGTGGACAGATACGCAGTATTTT. Translation gives CSVELQGWTDTQYF. This sequence joins TRBV29-1 and TRBJ2-3; weak D call: TRBD1 (6 bases). Germline V gives CDR1 SQVTM, CDR2 ANQGSEA. V was shortened by 2 bases and J by 3 bases, with 12 bases between the two germline ends. CDR3 size: 14 residues.

The chain carries TRBV19 and TRBJ1-4, with 8 bases aligning to TRBD1. The CDR3 totals 15 residues. Trimming took 4 bases from V and 2 from J; bases not matched to a gene: 3. Germline loops: CDR1 LNHDA, CDR2 SQIVND (reference sequence). As DNA, the CDR3 is TGTGCCAGTAGTACGCAGGGGGCGACTAATGAAAAACTGTTTTTT. It encodes CASSTQGATNEKLFF.

J is TRBJ1-2 and V is TRBV5-4; a weak D match, TRBD1 (6 bases). The CDR3 sequence is 16 residues long. V gave up 4 bases and J gave up 2 bases, with 18 bases separating them. The V gene's germline CDR1 is SGHNT and CDR2 YYREEE (reference sequence). The CDR3: CASSMPYRDQNYGYTF. The CDR3 coding sequence is TGTGCCAGCAGCATGCCTTACAGGGATCAGAACTATGGCTACACCTTC.

The chain has TRBV2 and TRBJ2-4, with 8 bases fitting TRBD1. This CDR3 has 17 amino acids. Germline CDR1 SNHLY, CDR2 FYNNEI. J lost 0 bases, V lost 10 bases, and 14 bases had no gene match. The CDR3 reads CATFPSGRGQAKNIQYF. The CDR3 DNA sequence: TGTGCCACCTTCCCCAGTGGCAGGGGGCAAGCCAAAAACATTCAGTACTTC.

The gene calls are TRBV6-5 and TRBJ2-3; TRBD1 matches 9 bases. Germline V gives CDR1 MNHEY, CDR2 SVGAGI. The CDR3 runs to 14 residues. The V gene end was trimmed by 5 bases and the J gene end by 0 bases; junction bases not matched to a gene: 0. The CDR3 coding sequence is TGTGCCAGCAGTGGGACAGGGAGCACAGATACGCAGTATTTT. Translating it yields CASSGTGSTDTQYF.

The chain recombines TRBV2 with TRBJ2-7; D remains unclear. The CDR3 runs to 10 residues. V lost 9 bases and J 5 bases, leaving 8 bases between the germline ends. In germline, CDR1 is SNHLY, CDR2 FYNNEI. Here the CDR3 DNA reads TGTGCCAGTAGTTACAACGAGCAGTACTTC. As protein: CASSYNEQYF. The full variable domain, its missing parts supplied by reference TRBV2 and TRBJ2-7, is EPEVTQTPSHQVTQMGQEVILRCVPISNHLYFYWYRQILGQKVEFLVSFYNNEISEKSEIFDDQFSVERPDGSNFTLKIRSTKLEDSAMYFCASSYNEQYFGPGTRLTVT.

The table lists this clone with a count of one. The chain employs TRBV11-3 and TRBJ1-1; D is perhaps TRBD1 (6 bases). The CDR3 is 15 amino acids. CDR1 is SGHNT, CDR2 YENEEA, per germline. V was cut by 1 base and J by 5 bases, with 14 bases left in between. Written as DNA, the CDR3 is TGTGCCAGCAGCTTAGGAGGACAGTCCAAGACTGAAGCTTTCTTT. Amino acids: CASSLGGQSKTEAFF.

V gene TRBV4-3 combines with J gene TRBJ1-6; no firm D call. V lost 3 bases to trimming and J lost 11 bases, with 14 bases between them. The CDR3 sequence is 14 residues long. Germline V gives CDR1 LGHNA, CDR2 YSLEER. The CDR3 loop reads CASSHGVVSAPLHF. The CDR3 DNA sequence: TGCGCCAGCAGCCACGGGGTCGTCTCGGCACCCCTCCACTTT.

V gene TRBV7-2 combines with J gene TRBJ1-2, with 9 bases lining up with TRBD1. The V gene end was trimmed by 2 bases and the J gene end by 6 bases; junction bases not matched to a gene: 4. This CDR3 contains 14 residues. Looked up from germline, CDR1 is SGHTA and CDR2 is FQGNSA. CDR3 in amino acids: CASSLSTGGHGYTF. In DNA form, the CDR3 reads TGTGCCAGCAGCTTATCGACAGGGGGGCATGGCTACACCTTC.

V is TRBV19 and J is TRBJ2-4; D is possibly TRBD2 (7 bases). Looked up from germline, CDR1 is LNHDA and CDR2 is SQIVND (reference sequence). Trimming stripped 3 bases from V and 0 bases from J, with 12 bases between. This CDR3 has 16 amino acids. CDR3 amino acids: CASSIGGGGAKNIQYF. The CDR3 coding sequence is TGTGCCAGTAGTATTGGAGGGGGGGGAGCCAAAAACATTCAGTACTTC. Looking up the rest from reference TRBV19 and TRBJ2-4 gives the full variable domain: DGGITQSPKYLFRKEGQNVTLSCEQNLNHDAMYWYRQDPGQGLRLIYYSQIVNDFQKGDIAEGYSVSREKKESFPLTVTSAQKNPTAFYLCASSIGGGGAKNIQYFGAGTRLSVL.

V gene TRBV29-1 combines with J gene TRBJ2-1; D perhaps matches TRBD1 (5 bases). Trimming left V 8 bases short and J 7 bases short, with 12 bases between. CDR3 length: 11 amino acids. Germline values: CDR1 SQVTM, CDR2 ANQGSEA. The CDR3 is CSSHQGNEQFF. The CDR3 DNA reads TGCAGCTCTCATCAGGGAAATGAGCAGTTCTTC.

The rearrangement joins TRBV29-1 to TRBJ1-2; possible D gene TRBD1, 5 bases. Germline assignment: CDR1 SQVTM and CDR2 ANQGSEA. The CDR3 has 13 amino acids. V shed 6 bases and J shed 3 bases, with 14 bases lying between them. This chain's CDR3 is CSVRGGGDYGYTF. CDR3 nucleotides: TGCAGCGTACGCGGGGGAGGTGACTATGGCTACACCTTC.

The chain recombines TRBV10-3 with TRBJ2-6, with a weak D call TRBD1 (5 bases). This CDR3 is 15 amino acids long. Germline CDR1 ENHRY, CDR2 SYGVKD. V shed 3 bases and J shed 2 bases, with 8 bases lying between them. The CDR3 region is CAISDRVAGANVLTF. The CDR3, as DNA: TGTGCCATCAGTGACAGGGTAGCTGGGGCCAACGTCCTGACTTTC.

The chain has TRBV5-1 and TRBJ2-2, with TRBD2 matching over 13 bases. V dropped 4 bases and J dropped 4; count of bases not matched to a gene: 4. The germline gives CDR1 SGHRS, CDR2 YFSETQ. This CDR3 region has 16 residues. The CDR3: CASSPGLAGRTGELFF. The CDR3 DNA sequence: TGCGCCAGCAGCCCGGGACTAGCGGGACGCACCGGGGAGCTGTTTTTT.

The CDR3 DNA reads as TGTGCCAGCAGCCACTCCTACGAGCAGTACTTC. Its protein is CASSHSYEQYF. The chain recombines TRBV5-6 with TRBJ2-7; D is unclear. Germline V lookup: CDR1 SGHDT, CDR2 YYEEEE. V dropped 4 bases and J dropped 0 bases, with 2 bases sitting between them. The CDR3 runs to 11 residues.

The V call is TRBV6-1, the J call TRBJ1-4; D is uncertain. This CDR3 has 12 amino acids. Trimming took 8 bases from V and 4 from J, leaving 8 bases between them. From germline, CDR1 is MNHNS and CDR2 SASEGT. This chain's CDR3 is CASRGDNEKLFF. As DNA, the CDR3 is TGTGCCAGCCGGGGAGATAATGAAAAACTGTTTTTT.

The rearrangement uses TRBV7-2 and TRBJ2-7; 8 nucleotides line up with TRBD2. Germline CDR1 reads SGHTA; CDR2 reads FQGNSA. Unmatched junction bases numbered 8, after V lost 3 bases and J lost 4 bases. The CDR3 runs 15 residues. Here the CDR3 reads CASSFSSGIVYEQYF. CDR3 sequence (DNA): TGTGCCAGCAGCTTTAGTAGCGGGATAGTATACGAGCAGTACTTC.

The J gene is TRBJ1-6, the V gene TRBV12-2; no check of the table's D call, TRBD1, against the DNA was made. TRBV12-2 is a pseudogene segment. The CDR3 sequence is 15 residues long. In nucleotides, the CDR3 is TGTGCAAGTCGCTCCTCGAGGGACAGGGATTCACCCCTCCACTTT. The encoded protein is CASRSSRDRDSPLHF.

The chain uses TRBV10-3 and TRBJ2-3; D call uncertain. Trimming left V 11 bases short and J 0 bases short, with 15 bases between. This CDR3 has 14 amino acids. Germline lookup yields CDR1 ENHRY and CDR2 SYGVKD. CDR3 sequence: CAVRSRASTDTQYF. In DNA, the CDR3 is TGTGCCGTTCGTAGCAGAGCTAGCACAGATACGCAGTATTTT.

The gene calls are TRBV6-5 and TRBJ2-5, with TRBD1 as a possible D gene (6 bases). The CDR3 has 14 amino acids. The germline V and J ends were trimmed by 0 bases and 3 bases, with 8 bases remaining between them. The germline V gene encodes CDR1 MNHEY and CDR2 SVGAGI. CDR3 loop: CASSYSNREETQYF. CDR3 nucleotide sequence: TGTGCCAGCAGTTACTCGAACAGGGAAGAGACCCAGTACTTC.

The chain recombines TRBV5-1 with TRBJ1-6; D remains unclear. Germline V CDR1 and CDR2: SGHRS, YFSETQ. The CDR3 extends over 14 amino acids. V lost 1 base, J lost 5 bases, and 7 bases lay in between. CDR3 in amino acids: CASSLNRNNSPLHF. The CDR3 DNA reads TGCGCCAGCAGCTTGAATAGAAATAATTCACCCCTCCACTTT. Filled out from reference TRBV5-1 and TRBJ1-6, the complete variable domain reads KAGVTQTPRYLIKTRGQQVTLSCSPISGHRSVSWYQQTPGQGLQFLFEYFSETQRNKGNFPGRFSGRQFSNSRSEMNVSTLELGDSALYLCASSLNRNNSPLHFGNGTRLTVT.

The chain combines TRBV28 with TRBJ1-1, with TRBD1 matching over 9 bases. The germline gives CDR1 MDHEN, CDR2 SYDVKM. The CDR3 consists of 14 residues. The J segment lost 6 bases and the V segment lost 1 base, leaving 3 bases of the junction unmatched. CDR3 in amino acids: CASSLLGQGSEAFF. The DNA for the CDR3 is TGTGCCAGCAGTTTATTGGGACAGGGTTCTGAAGCTTTCTTT.